This is a list of T cell receptor beta chains from one sample in a study of cytomegalovirus exposure and HLA in healthy donors. This table comes from immunoSEQ multiplex PCR, and its TCRdb copy is limited to in-frame clones, with some not included. The data contain 150,000 to 200,000 clones, 96% of them seen just once; the ten biggest clones take up about 0.94%. The specimen sequenced was PBMCs. The receptors here all came from a woman aged 18-35 years in good health and CMV-seronegative. Both conserved end residues are part of each CDR3. The order of the fields is D gene, J gene, V gene, CDR3 DNA, CDR3 protein. A D gene is named only where the DNA matches it firmly.

TRBD2,TRBJ2-7,TRBV7-2,TGTGCCAGCAGCCGCGGGGGGCCCCTCTCCTACGAGCAGTACTTC,CASSRGGPLSYEQYF
TRBD2,TRBJ2-1,TRBV4-2,TGTGCCAGCAGCCCAAGGGGGGCGGGGGGGTTCTCCTACAATGAGCAGTTCTTC,CASSPRGAGGFSYNEQFF
.,TRBJ2-3,TRBV7-6,TGTGCCAGCAGCTTAGCGCCCGGGTTCACAGATACGCAGTATTTT,CASSLAPGFTDTQYF
.,TRBJ1-5,TRBV7-2,TGTGCCAGCAGCTTAACCACAGGGCCAAATCAGCCCCAGCATTTT,CASSLTTGPNQPQHF
.,TRBJ2-1,TRBV2,TGTGCCAGCCCCTCCGGGGGGCGGGTCAATGAGCAGTTCTTC,CASPSGGRVNEQFF
.,TRBJ2-1,TRBV5-1,TGCGCCAGCACCCGAACGGGGGGCAGGGGTGAGCAGTTCTTC,CASTRTGGRGEQFF
TRBD1,TRBJ2-7,TRBV19,TGTGCCAGTAGTGTCCCGGGACAGGCCTCCTACGAGCAGTACTTC,CASSVPGQASYEQYF
.,TRBJ1-1,TRBV15,TGTGCCACCAGCAGAGAGTGGTCGGCAGGGGACACTGAAGCTTTCTTT,CATSREWSAGDTEAFF
.,TRBJ1-2,TRBV15,TGTGCCTCCGGGGGGCCGCTCTATGGCTACACCTTC,CASGGPLYGYTF
.,TRBJ2-1,TRBV27,TGTGCCAGCAGTCCGTTGGGCGCCTACAATGAGCAGTTCTTC,CASSPLGAYNEQFF
TRBD1,TRBJ2-7,TRBV27,TGTGCCAGCAGTTTAGGGGACAGTGTAGCCTACGAGCAGTACTTC,CASSLGDSVAYEQYF
.,TRBJ2-3,TRBV7-3,TGTGCCAGCAGCCTGCGCGGCCCCATCCTAGGAGGGACAGATACGCAGTATTTT,CASSLRGPILGGTDTQYF
TRBD1,TRBJ1-5,TRBV11-2,TGTGCCAGCAGTCGTAAGTCCCAGGGGGCCGTCAATCAGCCCCAGCATTTT,CASSRKSQGAVNQPQHF
TRBD1,TRBJ1-2,TRBV7-2,TGTGCCAGCAGCTTCAGTACGGGACAGGCCTTCTACACCTTC,CASSFSTGQAFYTF
.,TRBJ2-1,TRBV5-1,TGCGCCAGCAGTTATACAGGGAATGAGCAGTTCTTC,CASSYTGNEQFF
TRBD1,TRBJ2-7,TRBV5-6,TGTGCCAGCAGCTTGGGAGGGGACAGCGAGCAGTACTTC,CASSLGGDSEQYF
.,TRBJ1-4,TRBV5-6,TGTGCCAGCAGCTTAAGACAGCCTTATAATGAAAAACTGTTTTTT,CASSLRQPYNEKLFF
.,TRBJ2-7,TRBV5-6,TGTGCCAGCAGCTTGGTGGGAGACGAGCAGTACTTC,CASSLVGDEQYF
TRBD1,TRBJ2-7,TRBV6-5,TGTGCCAGCAGGGGACAGGGCGAGGGCTACGAGCAGTACTTC,CASRGQGEGYEQYF
TRBD1,TRBJ2-7,TRBV19,TGTGCCAGTAGTTGGGACAGTACCTACGAGCAGTACTTC,CASSWDSTYEQYF
.,TRBJ2-2,TRBV2,TGTGCCAGCAGTAAACAGGGCACCGGGGAGCTGTTTTTT,CASSKQGTGELFF
TRBD1,TRBJ1-1,TRBV4-1,TGCGCCAGCAGCCAAGAACCTGGGGCGACAGGGGAAGCTTTCTTT,CASSQEPGATGEAFF
TRBD1,TRBJ1-1,TRBV7-9,TGTGCCAGCAGCCCAGGATGGGCAGGGGGCACTGAAGCTTTCTTT,CASSPGWAGGTEAFF
.,TRBJ1-4,TRBV18,TGTGCCAGCTCACCAAATTTGGCAGGGGATGAAAAACTGTTTTTT,CASSPNLAGDEKLFF
TRBD1,TRBJ1-2,TRBV4-3,TGCGCCAGCAGCCAAGGGACAGGCGTTAACTATGGCTACACCTTC,CASSQGTGVNYGYTF
TRBD1,TRBJ1-2,TRBV6-5,TGTGCCAGCAGTTACGAGGCAGGGGGTGGCTACACCTTC,CASSYEAGGGYTF
.,TRBJ1-1,TRBV6-5,TGTGCCAGCAGTTACTCGAGGCAGAACACTGAAGCTTTCTTT,CASSYSRQNTEAFF
TRBD2,TRBJ2-1,TRBV6-1,TGTGCCAGCAGGGCTAGCGGGGGGGCAGCGGAGCAGTTCTTC,CASRASGGAAEQFF
.,TRBJ2-2,TRBV4-3,TGCGCCAGCAGCCAAGGTGCGGCTAGTAGACCGAACACCGGGGAGCTGTTTTTT,CASSQGAASRPNTGELFF
.,TRBJ2-5,TRBV18,TGTGCCAGCTCTACACTAGAGGGCCGGGAGACCCAGTACTTC,CASSTLEGRETQYF
TRBD2,TRBJ2-3,TRBV27,TGTGCCAGCAGTCACCCGAGGACTAGCGGGGGGGCCCAAGATACGCAGTATTTT,CASSHPRTSGGAQDTQYF
TRBD2,TRBJ2-1,TRBV4-1,TGCGCCAGCAGACAATCCATTCAGACTAGCGGGGGGGTGGCCAAGCAGTTCTTC,CASRQSIQTSGGVAKQFF
.,TRBJ1-2,TRBV27,TGTGCCAGCAGTCTGGGGGCGAACTATGGCTACACCTTC,CASSLGANYGYTF
.,TRBJ2-5,TRBV4-2,TGTGCCAGCAGCCCCGGGGTAGGGTTAGAGACCCAGTACTTC,CASSPGVGLETQYF
.,TRBJ1-5,TRBV6-5,TGTGCCAGCAGTTCCGACAGAAGCAATCAGCCCCAGCATTTT,CASSSDRSNQPQHF
.,TRBJ2-1,TRBV7-9,TGTGCCAGCAGCAGGAGCTCCTACAATGAGCAGTTCTTC,CASSRSSYNEQFF
.,TRBJ1-2,TRBV29-1,TGCAGCGTTGACAGCGACTATGGCTACACCTTC,CSVDSDYGYTF
TRBD1,TRBJ1-2,TRBV6-5,TGTGCCAGCAGTTACTCAACAGGGGGCTATGGCTACACCTTC,CASSYSTGGYGYTF
.,TRBJ1-1,TRBV19,TGTGCCAGTAATATCGGGACAAGAGCGAACACTGAAGCTTTCTTT,CASNIGTRANTEAFF
.,TRBJ1-2,TRBV6-1,TGTGCCAGCAGTGAAGCGGTGCAGGGATATGGCTACACCTTC,CASSEAVQGYGYTF
.,TRBJ2-1,TRBV7-2,TGTGCCAGCAGCTTAGCCTTTTACAATGAGCAGTTCTTC,CASSLAFYNEQFF
.,TRBJ1-2,TRBV4-1,TGCGCCAGCAGCCAAGAGGGGGCAGCCCTGTATGGCTACACCTTC,CASSQEGAALYGYTF
.,TRBJ1-5,TRBV19,TGTGCCAGTAGGGTCCAGGAAGGTCAGCCCCAGCATTTT,CASRVQEGQPQHF
TRBD1,TRBJ2-6,TRBV18,TGTGCCAGCTCACAACCAGTACAGGGGGCGCGGTGGGCCAACGTCCTGACTTTC,CASSQPVQGARWANVLTF
.,TRBJ2-5,TRBV7-9,TGTGCCAGCAGCCCTGGAGGGACCCAGTTGGAGACCCAGTACTTC,CASSPGGTQLETQYF